The clone carrying this TCR beta chain appeared many times. What it binds is unknown. This sample was included in a study of breast tumors, draining lymph nodes, adjacent tissues. General study findings and limits: Tumors had less TCR diversity than lymph nodes, more than nontumor tissue. The lymph node origin of tumor T cells was framed as consistent with a hypothesis, not demonstrated.

Breast cancer patients provided tissue from their axillary draining lymph nodes. Germline values: CDR1 DFQATT, CDR2 SNEGSKA (reference sequence). The CDR3 totals 15 residues. V trimming: 5 bases; J trimming: 2 bases; junction bases outside the gene matches: 6. One entry per CDR3 protein results from TCRdb running MiXCR on the multiplex PCR reads. The sample has approximately 170,000 distinct CDR3 sequences, roughly a third seen once. Sequencing used axillary lymph node tissue. The gene calls are TRBV20-1 and TRBJ1-2, with 12 bases identical to TRBD1. The origin of this receptor is a female donor with breast cancer. Some clones in this sample may be carry-over from other donors' samples. CDR3 sequence reads: CSASPGQGANYGYTF. As DNA, the CDR3 is TGCAGTGCTTCTCCGGGACAGGGGGCAAACTATGGCTACACCTTC.